These 18 T cell receptor beta chains originate from one sample sequenced in a study of human T cells and chemical hapten exposure. MiXCR, applied by TCRdb to the RACE reads, yields one record per CDR3 protein. The table has approximately 40,000 distinct CDR3 sequences, approximately 3.5% seen once; the top ten hold about 7.4%. The time point denotes: patch test 2, 6 weeks after DPC sensitization. Treatment in this sample: therapeutic diphenylcyclopropenone sensitization with weekly scalp DPC. The sequencing here drew on whole blood, taken in connection with sensitization to the hapten diphenylcyclopropenone (DPC). Every receptor here comes from a man in his forties with alopecia areata. Some clones in this sample may be carry-over from other donors' samples.

The rearrangement joins TRBV5-5 to TRBJ2-3; TRBD1 agrees at 10 bases. The CDR3 runs to 17 residues. In germline, CDR1 is SGHKS, CDR2 YYEKEE (reference sequence). After removal of 4 bases from V and 1 base from J, the junction contained 9 bases not matched to a gene. DNA for the CDR3: TGTGCCAGCAGCCCTGTGATCGGGACAGGGGGCACAGATACGCAGTATTTT. Translating it yields CASSPVIGTGGTDTQYF.

This clonotype showed up just a few times. V gene TRBV5-4 combines with J gene TRBJ2-2; D is uncertain. Trimming left V 0 bases short and J 5 bases short, with 17 bases between. Germline lookup yields CDR1 SGHNT and CDR2 YYREEE (reference sequence). This CDR3 is 17 amino acids long. The CDR3 DNA reads as TGTGCCAGCAGCTTGGTGGCAGATCGAACGAGGACCGGGGAGCTGTTTTTT. Its translation is CASSLVADRTRTGELFF.

Comments on this clonotype: This could be a read error, since a much larger clone is one nucleotide away. This sequence joins TRBV6-1 and TRBJ1-1; no clear D gene. The germline V gene encodes CDR1 MNHNS and CDR2 SASEGT. CDR3 size: 12 residues. The V and J ends lost 11 bases and 4 bases respectively, with 14 bases between them. CDR3 nucleotide sequence: TGTGCCGGGTCCTATTCGCGCACTGAAGCTTTCTTT. Translation: CAGSYSRTEAFF.

This clonotype has ten or more counts. V and J are TRBV6-5 and TRBJ2-3, with D unclear. The CDR3 sequence is 13 residues long. Germline values: CDR1 MNHEY, CDR2 SVGAGI. V was trimmed by 6 bases and J by 1 base, leaving 8 bases between them. The chain's CDR3 is CASRPPGTDTQYF. CDR3 nucleotide sequence: TGTGCCAGCAGGCCTCCGGGCACAGATACGCAGTATTTT.

This clonotype was counted at least ten times. The chain joins TRBV10-3 to TRBJ2-1; 10 bases map to TRBD2. CDR3 length: 14 amino acids. CDR1 is ENHRY and CDR2 is SYGVKD in the germline V gene. The ends lost 11 bases at V and 3 bases at J; junction bases unmatched: 7. The CDR3 nucleotides read TGTGCCTCCCGACTAGCGGGTCTCTACAATGAGCAGTTCTTC. It translates to CASRLAGLYNEQFF.

There are many counts of this clonotype. The chain has TRBV6-5 and TRBJ2-7, with 7 bases identical to TRBD1. Germline lookup yields CDR1 MNHEY and CDR2 SVGAGI. CDR3 length: 13 residues. With 6 bases clipped from V and 6 bases from J, the junction kept 8 bases outside the gene matches. As DNA, the CDR3 is TGTGCCAGCAGCCTGACAGGGAACGGCGAGCAGTACTTC. It translates to CASSLTGNGEQYF.

This clonotype was observed at least ten times. CDR3 sequence: CASSSGTGFVGPNQPQHF. The CDR3 bases are TGTGCCAGCAGCTCCGGGACAGGGTTTGTAGGGCCCAATCAGCCCCAGCATTTT. This sequence joins TRBV7-9 and TRBJ1-5; 9 nucleotides agree with TRBD1. The CDR3 is 18 residues long. The germline V gene has CDR1 SEHNR and CDR2 FQNEAQ (reference sequence). Trimming cost V 4 bases and J 3 bases; bases outside gene matches: 13.

This clonotype appeared many times. V is TRBV27 and J is TRBJ2-3, with D perhaps matching TRBD1 (6 bases). Trimming pared 6 bases from V and 3 bases from J, leaving 16 bases between. The CDR3 totals 15 residues. Germline V gene data show CDR1 as MNHEY and CDR2 as SMNVEV (reference sequence). CDR3 sequence (DNA): TGTGCCAGCAGAGACAGGTCGTCCCCAACAGATACGCAGTATTTT. Protein: CASRDRSSPTDTQYF.

This clonotype was seen many times. The chain couples TRBV28 to TRBJ2-7; the D call may be TRBD1 or TRBD2 (6 bases each). The CDR3 extends over 15 amino acids. V was clipped by 4 bases and J by 3 bases, with 16 bases between them. Germline V gives CDR1 MDHEN, CDR2 SYDVKM. CDR3 loop: CASSSPGGGVYEQYF. CDR3 DNA: TGTGCCAGCAGTTCCCCCGGGGGCGGGGTCTACGAGCAGTACTTC. Drawing the rest from reference TRBV28 and TRBJ2-7, the complete variable domain is DVKVTQSSRYLVKRTGEKVFLECVQDMDHENMFWYRQDPGLGLRLIYFSYDVKMKEKGDIPEGYSVSREKKERFSLILESASTNQTSMYLCASSSPGGGVYEQYFGPGTRLTVT.

This clonotype was counted many times. The chain recombines TRBV20-1 with TRBJ1-6; D is uncertain. This CDR3 contains 15 residues. The V end was cut by 3 bases, the J end by 9 bases, with 18 bases between. CDR1 DFQATT and CDR2 SNEGSKA come from the germline V gene (reference sequence). The DNA for the CDR3 is TGCAGTGCTAGGACCCCGAAAGGTGAGGGTTCACCCCTCCACTTT. It codes for CSARTPKGEGSPLHF.

This clonotype was recorded many times. The chain links TRBV12-5 to TRBJ2-1; 11 bases are shared with TRBD2. Germline loops: CDR1 LGHNT, CDR2 FRNRAP. This CDR3 comprises 14 residues. The J segment lost 6 bases and the V segment lost 2 bases, leaving 0 bases of the junction unmatched. CDR3 DNA: TGTGCTAGTGGTTTGACTAGCGGGGGCAATGAGCAGTTCTTC. This codes for CASGLTSGGNEQFF.

The rearrangement links TRBV6-5 to TRBJ2-7; 9 bases agree with TRBD1. Unmatched junction bases numbered 2, after V lost 0 bases and J lost 2 bases. Germline V gene data show CDR1 as MNHEY and CDR2 as SVGAGI. This CDR3 has 15 amino acids. CDR3 DNA: TGTGCCAGCAGTTACTCGGGGACAGGGCCCTACGAGCAGTACTTC. The encoded protein is CASSYSGTGPYEQYF.

This clonotype was seen ten or more times. The genes are TRBV20-1 and TRBJ2-2, with TRBD2 as a possible D gene (6 bases). In germline, CDR1 is DFQATT, CDR2 SNEGSKA (reference sequence). The CDR3 runs 17 residues. With 1 base removed from V and 0 bases from J, the gap between germline ends came to 15 bases. CDR3 protein: CSARATPGTANTGELFF. CDR3 nucleotides: TGCAGTGCTAGAGCCACCCCCGGGACTGCGAACACCGGGGAGCTGTTTTTT.

This clonotype has ten or more counts. The V call is TRBV27, the J call TRBJ2-1; 10 bases align to TRBD1. Germline V gene data show CDR1 as MNHEY and CDR2 as SMNVEV (reference sequence). The CDR3 loop spans 17 amino acids. Trimming took 5 bases from V and 2 from J; bases not matched to a gene: 9. In DNA form, the CDR3 reads TGTGCCAGCAGTACTCCCAGGGACAGGGGCACCTACAATGAGCAGTTCTTC. It translates to CASSTPRDRGTYNEQFF.

This clonotype was seen many times. This rearrangement joins TRBV6-6 to TRBJ2-3; the match to TRBD2 covers 8 bases. Germline V lookup: CDR1 MNHNY, CDR2 SVGAGI (reference sequence). This CDR3 is 16 amino acids long. V lost 7 bases to trimming and J lost 4 bases; unmatched junction nucleotides: 13. The CDR3 bases are TGTGCCAGCACCTTCGCGGGGCGGGAGGTAGCAGATACGCAGTATTTT. Translated: CASTFAGREVADTQYF.

This clonotype was counted ten times or more. The chain recombines TRBV10-3 with TRBJ2-7; no definite D call. This CDR3 is 11 amino acids long. V was shortened by 1 base and J by 5 bases, with 3 bases between the two germline ends. CDR1 ENHRY and CDR2 SYGVKD come from the germline V gene. Written as DNA, the CDR3 is TGTGCCATCAGTGAGTTTGACGAGCAGTACTTC. Protein sequence: CAISEFDEQYF.

This clonotype was detected ten times or more. The J gene is TRBJ2-7, the V gene TRBV12-3 or TRBV12-4; D may correspond to TRBD1 or TRBD2 (5 bases each). Trimming pared 5 bases from V and 0 bases from J, leaving 14 bases between. There are 15 residues in the CDR3. CDR3 DNA sequence: TGTGCCAGCAGTCCGGGGCGAGGCAGCTCCTACGAGCAGTACTTC. Translated: CASSPGRGSSYEQYF.

This clonotype was detected only a few times. This sequence joins TRBV9 and TRBJ2-5, with 13 bases that match TRBD2. The junction had 8 bases not matched to a gene; V was cut back by 4 bases and J by 5 bases. The CDR3 length is 16 residues. Germline V gene lookup returns CDR1 SGDLS and CDR2 YYNGEE. CDR3 region: CASSPGLAGLSETQYF. As DNA, the CDR3 is TGTGCCAGCAGCCCGGGACTAGCGGGGCTCAGTGAGACCCAGTACTTC. Drawing the rest from reference TRBV9 and TRBJ2-5, the complete variable domain is DSGVTQTPKHLITATGQRVTLRCSPRSGDLSVYWYQQSLDQGLQFLIQYYNGEERAKGNILERFSAQQFPDLHSELNLSSLELGDSALYFCASSPGLAGLSETQYFGPGTRLLVL.